One and the same sample provided the 21 T cell receptor beta chains below, sequenced in a study of blood T cell repertoires in COVID-19. Repertoires were generated with immunoSEQ multiplex PCR, while TCRdb's copy carries only in-frame clones and drops some. The table has 250,000 to 300,000 clones, approximately 85% seen once. The sample consisted of peripheral blood. These receptors all stem from an older woman with acute or convalescent COVID-19.

V usage is TRBV5-8 and J usage is TRBJ1-2; maybe TRBD1 (6 bases). This CDR3 has 12 residues. V lost 1 base and J 13 bases, leaving 14 bases between the germline ends. Germline CDR1 and CDR2: SGHTS and YDEGEE. DNA for the CDR3: TGTGCCAGCAGCTTGTGGTCAGGGGATGCCACCTTC. This gives the protein CASSLWSGDATF.

This chain joins TRBV6-5 and TRBJ2-3; 7 nucleotides match TRBD1. The CDR3 is 15 amino acids. Germline assignment: CDR1 MNHEY and CDR2 SVGAGI. J gave up 2 bases and V 5 bases, and 7 bases lay outside the gene matches. The CDR3 loop is CASSPGGEDTDTQYF. In DNA form, the CDR3 reads TGTGCCAGCAGTCCAGGGGGTGAGGACACAGATACGCAGTATTTT.

Concerning this clone: The same CDR3 arises from other DNA sequences in this sample as well. The CDR3 here is CASRRGGYGYTF. The CDR3 DNA is TGTGCCAGCAGACGGGGGGGGTATGGCTACACCTTC. The rearrangement links TRBV2 to TRBJ1-2, with D maybe TRBD1 (5 bases). CDR3 size: 12 residues. Germline CDR1 reads SNHLY; CDR2 reads FYNNEI. The V gene lost 6 bases and the J gene lost 5 bases, with 10 bases spanning the gap.

The chain employs TRBV7-2 and TRBJ2-1, with D perhaps TRBD1 (5 bases). V was clipped by 4 bases and J by 9 bases, with 19 bases between them. CDR3 length equals 15 residues. Germline CDR1 and CDR2: SGHTA and FQGNSA. The CDR3 loop is CASSSEGDSWSEQFF. In DNA, the CDR3 is TGTGCCAGCAGCTCGGAAGGGGATAGTTGGAGTGAGCAGTTCTTC.

The chain carries TRBV7-2 and TRBJ2-7; 8 bases are shared with TRBD1. Germline lookup yields CDR1 SGHTA and CDR2 FQGNSA. Unmatched junction bases numbered 21, after V lost 8 bases and J lost 6 bases. The CDR3 is made up of 17 amino acids. The CDR3 DNA sequence: TGTGCCAGCGAAGATTCTTGGGTGGGGCAGGGGGCACGCGAGCAGTACTTC. Protein: CASEDSWVGQGAREQYF. The full variable domain, in which reference TRBV7-2 and TRBJ2-7 provide the parts outside the CDR3, is GAGVSQSPSNKVTEKGKDVELRCDPISGHTALYWYRQSLGQGLEFLIYFQGNSAPDKSGLPSDRFSAERTGGSVSTLTIQRTQQEDSAVYLCASEDSWVGQGAREQYFGPGTRLTVT.

The chain recombines TRBV19 with TRBJ2-2; D possibly corresponds to TRBD1 (6 bases). The CDR3 extends over 15 amino acids. The germline V and J ends were trimmed by 5 bases and 3 bases, with 13 bases remaining between them. The germline V gene has CDR1 LNHDA and CDR2 SQIVND (reference sequence). CDR3 sequence: CASSRVAGDTGELFF. The CDR3 DNA follows: TGTGCCAGTAGTCGGGTGGCAGGGGACACCGGGGAGCTGTTTTTT.

V gene TRBV11-3 combines with J gene TRBJ2-1; 8 bases are a match to TRBD2. V lost 3 bases, J lost 6 bases, and 4 bases stayed unmatched. This CDR3 is 14 amino acids long. Germline V gene sequence: CDR1 SGHNT, CDR2 YENEEA. CDR3 in DNA: TGTGCCAGCAGCTTGCGGGGGGTTACCAATGAGCAGTTCTTC. Translation: CASSLRGVTNEQFF.

This clone has only one observation. The chain is built from TRBV5-5 and TRBJ2-5, with 10 bases lining up with TRBD2. Germline CDR1 is SGHKS and CDR2 is YYEKEE (reference sequence). Trimming took 4 bases from V and 5 from J; bases not matched to a gene: 11. The length of the CDR3 is 16 residues. The CDR3 region is CASSAGTSAWGETQYF. The CDR3 DNA is TGTGCCAGCAGCGCCGGGACTAGCGCTTGGGGGGAGACCCAGTACTTC. The entire variable domain, with the rest obtained from reference TRBV5-5 and TRBJ2-5, is as follows: DAGVTQSPTHLIKTRGQQVTLRCSPISGHKSVSWYQQVLGQGPQFIFQYYEKEERGRGNFPDRFSARQFPNYSSELNVNALLLGDSALYLCASSAGTSAWGETQYFGPGTRLLVL.

The rearrangement links TRBV20-1 to TRBJ1-1; D call uncertain. V lost 3 bases and J lost 6, with 8 bases in between. CDR3 size: 11 residues. CDR1 is DFQATT and CDR2 is SNEGSKA in the germline V gene (reference sequence). CDR3 sequence: CSASRSAEAFF. The CDR3 bases are TGCAGTGCTAGTCGGAGCGCTGAAGCTTTCTTT.

As regards this clone: Distinct nucleotide sequences in the sample also encode this CDR3. The chain recombines TRBV6-5 with TRBJ1-5; D is ambiguous. This CDR3 has 13 residues. V lost 6 bases and J 2 bases, leaving 8 bases between the germline ends. Germline CDR1 is MNHEY and CDR2 is SVGAGI. The CDR3: CASRESGNQPQHF. The CDR3 DNA sequence: TGTGCCAGCAGGGAGTCGGGCAATCAGCCCCAGCATTTT.

V and J are TRBV7-9 and TRBJ2-5; D gene ambiguous. V shed 2 bases and J shed 1 base, with 11 bases lying between them. This CDR3 spans 15 amino acids. Germline CDR1 and CDR2: SEHNR and FQNEAQ (reference sequence). The CDR3 nucleotides are TGTGCCAGCAGCTTACTCACGGGTTTCCAAGAGACCCAGTACTTC. Translating gives CASSLLTGFQETQYF.

J is TRBJ1-2 and V is TRBV12-3 or TRBV12-4, with TRBD1 as a possible D gene (6 bases). This CDR3 has 13 residues. Trimming took 3 bases from V and 8 from J, leaving 13 bases between them. CDR3 residues: CASSFSGHVGYTF. DNA of the CDR3: TGTGCCAGCAGTTTCTCGGGACACGTCGGCTACACCTTC.

The V and J genes are TRBV6-5 and TRBJ2-1, with 7 bases that match TRBD2. Germline loops: CDR1 MNHEY, CDR2 SVGAGI. J was trimmed by 2 bases and V by 6 bases; bases with no gene match: 4. There are 14 residues in the CDR3. In DNA, the CDR3 is TGTGCCAGCAGCCTAGGACTAGCCTACAATGAGCAGTTCTTC. Residues: CASSLGLAYNEQFF.

This chain links TRBV27 with TRBJ1-6; D is unclear. V dropped 6 bases and J dropped 7 bases, with 13 bases sitting between them. The CDR3 runs 14 residues. Germline V gene sequence: CDR1 MNHEY, CDR2 SMNVEV (reference sequence). CDR3 DNA sequence: TGTGCCAGCAGCCCCGAGGTTTTGAATTCACCCCTCCACTTT. It translates to CASSPEVLNSPLHF.

The chain employs TRBV5-1 and TRBJ2-2; 7 bases line up with TRBD2. The CDR3 is 15 residues long. Per germline, CDR1 SGHRS and CDR2 YFSETQ. Germline trimming cut 2 bases from V and 8 bases from J; bases unmatched to any gene: 9. The DNA for the CDR3 is TGCGCCAGCAGCTTACTAAGCGGGGCCTTGGGGGAGCTGTTTTTT. This sequence encodes CASSLLSGALGELFF.

This chain connects TRBV7-6 to TRBJ1-6, with a weak D call TRBD1 (5 bases). V was cut by 7 bases and J by 14 bases, with 18 bases left in between. The CDR3 has 13 residues. Germline CDR1 SGHVS, CDR2 FNYEAQ. In nucleotides, the CDR3 is TGTGCCAGCAAGGGTGGGGGGGGTACGGCCCTCCACTTT. It translates to CASKGGGGTALHF.

This clone showed up just once. V is TRBV7-3 and J is TRBJ1-6; TRBD1 might be the D (5 bases). V dropped 3 bases and J dropped 5 bases, with 8 bases sitting between them. The V gene's germline CDR1 is SGHTA and CDR2 FQGTGA. CDR3 size: 14 residues. In DNA form, the CDR3 reads TGTGCCAGCAGCTTTGGACAAAATAATTCACCCCTCCACTTT. This translates into CASSFGQNNSPLHF.

The V gene is TRBV2, the J gene TRBJ1-4; TRBD1 matches at 8 bases. Germline values: CDR1 SNHLY, CDR2 FYNNEI. V trimming: 8 bases; J trimming: 10 bases; junction bases outside the gene matches: 9. The length of the CDR3 is 13 residues. The CDR3 DNA is TGTGCCAGCCGGTCGGAACAGGGGGGAAAACTGTTTTTT. Translated, it gives CASRSEQGGKLFF.

The chain is built from TRBV27 and TRBJ1-6; D gene unclear. The CDR3 length is 13 residues. Germline CDR1 and CDR2: MNHEY and SMNVEV (reference sequence). The V end lost 3 bases, the J end lost 10 bases, and 10 bases lay between the germline ends. The CDR3 DNA reads TGTGCCAGCAGTTTTAGAGGAGGATCACCCCTCCACTTT. Translation: CASSFRGGSPLHF.

DNA of the CDR3: TGTGCCAGCAGCTTGGGACAGACCAATTCACCCCTCCACTTT. This translates into CASSLGQTNSPLHF. V is TRBV5-6 and J is TRBJ1-6, with D possibly TRBD1 on 5 matching bases. The CDR3 extends over 14 amino acids. Germline V gene sequence: CDR1 SGHDT, CDR2 YYEEEE. Trimming removed 0 bases from V and 7 bases from J, with 8 bases in between.

The chain carries TRBV4-2 and TRBJ2-7; 10 nucleotides line up with TRBD2. CDR1 is LGHNA, CDR2 YNFKEQ, per germline. The CDR3 has 16 residues. Trimming cost V 1 base and J 5 bases; bases outside gene matches: 8. CDR3: CASSQVSSGGAHEQYF. Here the CDR3 DNA reads TGTGCCAGCAGCCAAGTCTCGAGCGGGGGGGCCCACGAGCAGTACTTC.